These T cell receptor beta chains were read from a single sample in a study of blood T cells in healthy people across ages. TCRdb used MiXCR to reprocess the 5' RACE reads, holding one entry per CDR3 protein. The table shows about 760,000 distinct CDR3 sequences, with more than 50% occurring only once. The specimen sequenced was blood. These receptors were obtained from a man in his forties or fifties in good health. Both conserved end residues are part of each CDR3. Fields, in order: clone size, V gene, J gene, D gene, CDR3 protein, CDR3 DNA. A D gene is named only where the DNA matches it firmly. Size tells how often a clone was seen (once, few, many) or the class of an expanded clone, and some rows leave it out.

>-|TRBV15|TRBJ1-5|-
CATSSRGQGRTDNQPQHF
TGTGCCACCAGCTCCAGGGGTCAGGGGCGGACCGACAATCAGCCCCAGCATTTT
>-|TRBV24-1|TRBJ2-7|-
CATRNIQPPYEQYF
TGTGCCACCAGGAACATACAACCTCCCTACGAGCAGTACTTC
>-|TRBV14|TRBJ1-2|-
CASSSQAVNYGYTF
TGTGCCAGCAGCTCCCAGGCCGTTAACTATGGCTACACCTTC
>-|TRBV5-1|TRBJ2-1|-
CASSREETQFF
TGCGCCAGCAGCCGTGAGGAGACCCAGTTCTTC
>-|TRBV4-3|TRBJ2-1|TRBD2
CASSQRSGSSYNEQFF
TGCGCCAGCAGCCAACGCAGCGGGAGCTCCTACAATGAGCAGTTCTTC
>-|TRBV7-2|TRBJ2-5|TRBD2
CASSLVASGGKTQYF
TGTGCCAGCAGCTTAGTAGCTAGCGGGGGGAAGACCCAGTACTTC
>-|TRBV6-2/TRBV6-3|TRBJ2-7|-
CASSYSAGNWYEQYF
TGTGCCAGCAGTTACTCGGCGGGAAACTGGTACGAGCAGTACTTC
>few|TRBV11-2|TRBJ2-4|-
CASSFSGAGAKNIQYF
TGTGCCAGCAGCTTTTCAGGGGCGGGGGCCAAAAACATTCAGTACTTC
>-|TRBV9|TRBJ2-7|TRBD2
CASSIGLAGEQYF
TGTGCCAGCAGCATTGGACTAGCGGGTGAGCAGTACTTC
>-|TRBV5-5|TRBJ2-4|-
CASSPELNIQYF
TGTGCCAGCAGCCCTGAATTAAACATTCAGTACTTC
>few|TRBV7-8|TRBJ2-3|-
CASSPLVSTDTQYF
TGTGCCAGCAGCCCCCTTGTGAGCACAGATACGCAGTATTTT
>few|TRBV3-1|TRBJ2-7|-
CASSHNEGSEQYF
TGTGCCAGCAGCCACAACGAGGGATCGGAGCAGTACTTC
>-|TRBV5-1|TRBJ1-2|-
CASSLGGRQDPYGYTF
TGCGCCAGCAGCTTGGGGGGGAGACAGGACCCCTATGGCTACACCTTC
>-|TRBV6-6|TRBJ2-7|-
CASTNTGSSYEQYF
TGTGCCAGCACCAACACCGGGAGCTCCTACGAGCAGTACTTC
>-|TRBV27|TRBJ2-3|TRBD2
CASVVEASGRGTQYF
TGTGCCAGCGTTGTTGAGGCTAGCGGGAGAGGTACGCAGTATTTT
>-|TRBV7-2|TRBJ2-7|-
CASSMAVSSYEQYF
TGTGCCAGCAGCATGGCGGTCTCCTCCTACGAGCAGTACTTC
>-|TRBV7-6|TRBJ1-2|-
CASSFSTTPNLYGYTF
TGTGCCAGCAGCTTCAGTACCACTCCGAACCTATATGGCTACACCTTC
>-|TRBV27|TRBJ2-3|TRBD2
CASGGVYTQYF
TGTGCCAGCGGGGGGGTTTATACGCAGTATTTT
>-|TRBV7-2|TRBJ2-7|-
CASSFKGGVFYEQYF
TGTGCCAGCAGCTTTAAGGGGGGGGTCTTTTACGAGCAGTACTTC
>many|TRBV2|TRBJ2-7|TRBD2
CASEASGNEQYF
TGTGCCAGCGAGGCTAGCGGGAACGAGCAGTACTTC
>-|TRBV29-1|TRBJ2-1|TRBD2
CSGDSYAKAGYNEQFF
TGCAGCGGAGACAGTTACGCCAAAGCGGGATACAATGAGCAGTTCTTC
>many|TRBV29-1|TRBJ2-3|-
CSVDNRDGTDTQYF
TGCAGCGTAGATAACAGGGATGGCACAGATACGCAGTATTTT
>few|TRBV7-2|TRBJ1-6|-
CASSVEGGNSPLHF
TGTGCCAGCAGCGTCGAGGGTGGAAATTCACCCCTCCACTTT
>few|TRBV6-6|TRBJ2-1|-
CASSYSAGADNEQFF
TGTGCCAGCAGTTACTCGGCAGGGGCCGACAATGAGCAGTTCTTC
>few|TRBV21-1|TRBJ2-5|-
CASTETQYF
TGTGCCAGCACAGAGACCCAGTACTTC
>-|TRBV7-2|TRBJ2-3|-
CASSLEGGPPDTQYF
TGTGCCAGCAGCTTAGAAGGGGGACCCCCGGATACGCAGTATTTT
>-|TRBV11-3|TRBJ1-1|-
CASSLGPGGTEAFF
TGTGCCAGCAGCCTGGGACCCGGGGGGACTGAAGCTTTCTTT
>-|TRBV7-9|TRBJ1-4|TRBD1
CASSPGAGTGDYSEKLFF
TGTGCCAGCAGCCCCGGGGCGGGGACAGGGGACTACAGCGAAAAACTGTTTTTT
>-|TRBV27|TRBJ2-5|TRBD2
CASSSLAGAQETQYF
TGTGCCAGCAGTTCTCTAGCGGGAGCTCAAGAGACCCAGTACTTC
>-|TRBV7-3|TRBJ2-1|TRBD2
CASSLMASGNNEQFF
TGTGCCAGCAGCTTAATGGCTAGCGGAAACAATGAGCAGTTCTTC
>-|TRBV10-3|TRBJ2-7|-
CAISDGPGAHEQYF
TGTGCCATCAGTGACGGGCCAGGCGCCCACGAGCAGTACTTC
>-|TRBV28|TRBJ2-3|-
CASSLRPRSRTDTQYF
TGTGCCAGCAGTCTTCGCCCTCGATCCCGCACAGATACGCAGTATTTT
>-|TRBV5-1|TRBJ2-5|-
CASSGDPQETQYF
TGCGCCAGCAGCGGCGACCCCCAAGAGACCCAGTACTTC
>-|TRBV5-1|TRBJ2-1|TRBD1
CASRGLGQAYNEQFF
TGCGCCAGCAGAGGGTTGGGACAGGCGTACAATGAGCAGTTCTTC
>-|TRBV10-3|TRBJ1-2|TRBD1
CAIRQGENGYTF
TGTGCCATCAGGCAGGGGGAGAATGGCTACACCTTC
>-|TRBV9|TRBJ1-2|-
CASSAAGGYTF
TGTGCCAGCAGCGCGGCGGGTGGCTACACCTTC
>once|TRBV6-2/TRBV6-3|TRBJ2-7|-
CASSYSGGAAYEQYF
TGTGCCAGCAGTTACTCCGGAGGGGCCGCCTACGAGCAGTACTTC
>few|TRBV28|TRBJ1-2|-
CASSFDQGGGYTF
TGTGCCAGCAGTTTCGACCAAGGGGGTGGCTACACCTTC
>-|TRBV20-1|TRBJ1-3|-
CSAGDWSSGNTIYF
TGCAGTGCTGGGGACTGGAGCTCTGGAAACACCATATATTTT
>few|TRBV21-1|TRBJ2-1|-
CASSKKSLAQFF
TGTGCCAGCAGCAAAAAGAGTCTGGCGCAGTTCTTC
>-|TRBV21-1|TRBJ1-1|-
CASSKARPEAFF
TGTGCCAGCAGCAAAGCAAGGCCTGAAGCTTTCTTT
>-|TRBV10-3|TRBJ2-5|TRBD1
CAITDREGYETQYF
TGTGCCATAACCGACAGGGAAGGATACGAGACCCAGTACTTC
>-|TRBV3-1|TRBJ2-1|TRBD2
CASSQEPQRGYNEQFF
TGTGCCAGCAGCCAAGAACCTCAGCGGGGGTACAATGAGCAGTTCTTC
>-|TRBV28|TRBJ2-7|-
CASSLPGRVGDEQYF
TGTGCCAGCAGTTTACCCGGGCGGGTGGGTGACGAGCAGTACTTC
>few|TRBV5-1|TRBJ2-5|TRBD2
CASSYRLAGAAEETQYF
TGCGCCAGCAGCTACAGACTAGCGGGAGCCGCCGAAGAGACCCAGTACTTC
>few|TRBV12-3/TRBV12-4|TRBJ2-3|-
CASSFSGNTQYF
TGTGCCAGCAGTTTCTCTGGGAATACGCAGTATTTT